This TCR beta chain derives from a study of cytomegalovirus exposure and HLA in healthy donors. Study results and limitations: It was likely that a cluster of highly shared sequence variants was a sequencing artifact. The study put 150 or so TCR beta chains on its list as cytomegalovirus-associated. A prior analysis recorded that most TCR beta V segments were productive about 87% or about 30% of the time.

A few counts support this clone. Its antigen is unknown. Primers: 60 Vbeta forward and 13 Jbeta reverse. Repertoires were generated with immunoSEQ multiplex PCR, while TCRdb's copy carries only in-frame clones and drops some. The sample includes approximately 150,000 clones, about 80% of them seen just once. Germline lookup yields CDR1 MDHEN and CDR2 SYDVKM. Trimming shortened V by 3 bases and J by 5 bases, and 19 bases separated the two germline ends. This CDR3 region has 16 residues. V gene TRBV28 combines with J gene TRBJ1-1, with a weak D call TRBD1 (6 bases). The receptor was isolated from a man aged 35 to 55 in good health and CMV-seronegative. What was sequenced was PBMCs. DNA of the CDR3: TGTGCCAGCAGTTTGCTCAGGGGAAGTTGGGGGACTGAAGCTTTCTTT. Its protein is CASSLLRGSWGTEAFF.